Following are 7 T cell receptor beta chains from one sample sequenced in a study of blood T cell repertoires in COVID-19. Assay: immunoSEQ multiplex PCR; the TCRdb copy retains only in-frame clones and omits some. In the table there are around 100,000 clones, approximately 86% of which are singletons. Material for sequencing was PBMCs or T cells enriched from blood (not recorded which). The receptor source for this set is a woman in her forties or fifties who had recovered from COVID-19.

This chain uses TRBV7-9 with TRBJ1-4; D is ambiguous. From germline, CDR1 is SEHNR and CDR2 FQNEAQ (reference sequence). With 5 bases removed from V and 3 bases from J, the gap between germline ends came to 13 bases. The CDR3 is 15 residues long. CDR3 loop: CASSKGESANEKLFF. In nucleotides, the CDR3 is TGTGCCAGCAGCAAGGGAGAGAGTGCTAATGAAAAACTGTTTTTT. Full variable domain (outside the CDR3, taken from reference TRBV7-9 and TRBJ1-4): DTGVSQNPRHKITKRGQNVTFRCDPISEHNRLYWYRQTLGQGPEFLTYFQNEAQLEKSRLLSDRFSAERPKGSFSTLEIQRTEQGDSAMYLCASSKGESANEKLFFGSGTQLSVL.

This chain links TRBV4-1 with TRBJ2-4; 10 bases line up with TRBD1. CDR3 length: 20 amino acids. The V segment lost 4 bases and the J segment 0 bases; nucleotides outside the gene matches: 15. CDR1 MGHRA and CDR2 YSYEKL come from the germline V gene. This CDR3 reads CASSPDSGTGAKLAKNIQYF. CDR3 nucleotide sequence: TGCGCCAGCAGCCCGGACAGTGGGACAGGGGCGAAGCTAGCCAAAAACATTCAGTACTTC.

The J gene is TRBJ2-3, the V gene TRBV29-1, with D possibly being TRBD2 (6 bases). The CDR3 sequence is 12 residues long. The germline V gene has CDR1 SQVTM and CDR2 ANQGSEA. The ends were cut back, 8 bases at V and 1 base at J, with 10 bases in the middle. The CDR3 DNA is TGCAGCTGGGCTAGCGGCACAGATACGCAGTATTTT. It is translated as CSWASGTDTQYF.

V and J are TRBV19 and TRBJ1-5, with D perhaps matching TRBD1 (6 bases). Germline values: CDR1 LNHDA, CDR2 SQIVND (reference sequence). The CDR3 is 14 amino acids. V lost 5 bases and J 4 bases, leaving 12 bases between the germline ends. DNA for the CDR3: TGTGCCAGTAGTCCGCGACAGGTTAATCAGCCCCAGCATTTT. Translating it yields CASSPRQVNQPQHF.

V gene TRBV27 combines with J gene TRBJ2-3; possibly TRBD1 for D (6 bases). Deletions cut 5 bases from V and 4 bases from J, with 10 bases between. Germline V lookup: CDR1 MNHEY, CDR2 SMNVEV (reference sequence). The CDR3 is 13 residues long. CDR3 nucleotides: TGTGCCAGCAGTCCGGCAGGGGCAGATACGCAGTATTTT. Translated, it gives CASSPAGADTQYF.

This clone was counted once. V usage is TRBV12-5 and J usage is TRBJ2-1; 10 nucleotides align to TRBD2. This CDR3 region has 15 residues. The V gene's germline CDR1 is LGHNT and CDR2 FRNRAP. J was trimmed by 9 bases and V by 3 bases; bases with no gene match: 8. CDR3 region: CASGFQRGGQAEQFF. The CDR3 DNA follows: TGTGCTAGTGGTTTCCAGCGGGGGGGCCAAGCTGAGCAGTTCTTC.

The J gene is TRBJ1-1, the V gene TRBV5-4, with TRBD1 as a possible D gene (5 bases). CDR3 length equals 14 residues. Deletions cut 1 base from V and 1 base from J, with 8 bases between. Looked up from germline, CDR1 is SGHNT and CDR2 is YYREEE (reference sequence). The CDR3 nucleotides are TGTGCCAGCAGCTTGTCCCAGGGGAACACTGAAGCTTTCTTT. Its translation is CASSLSQGNTEAFF.